Listed below are T cell receptor beta chains from one sample, sequenced in a study of control samples from healthy donors and cancer patients. Assay: immunoSEQ multiplex PCR; the TCRdb copy retains only in-frame clones and omits some. The sample holds about 130,000 clones, about 90% seen once. The sequenced sample consisted of blood. The source is a man aged 18 to 30 in good health. Both conserved end residues are part of each CDR3. D genes are given only for firm matches. Size is stated for part of the rows, as once, few or many counts, or as a class when the clone is expanded.

clone_size j_call v_call d_call cdr3_nt cdr3_aa
- TRBJ1-1 TRBV7-2 - TGTGCCAGCAGCTTAGTATCCCCCGGGACGAAAAAAGGAACTGAAGCTTTCTTT CASSLVSPGTKKGTEAFF
- TRBJ1-1 TRBV3-1/TRBV3-2 - TGTGCCAGCAGCCAAGATAGGGGGGGGACTGAAGCTTTCTTT CASSQDRGGTEAFF
- TRBJ1-1 TRBV12-5 - TGTGCTAGTGGTTTGGAGGCGAACACTGAAGCTTTCTTT CASGLEANTEAFF
- TRBJ2-1 TRBV7-2 - TGTGCCAGCAGCCCTCCGGGGCCGGGGTCTGAGCAGTTCTTC CASSPPGPGSEQFF
- TRBJ1-2 TRBV29-1 - TGCAGCGTTTGGGCACAAGGAAATGGCTACACCTTC CSVWAQGNGYTF
- TRBJ2-3 TRBV9 TRBD2 TGTGCCAGCAGCGTGAAACTAGCGGGAGGGCCCACAGATACGCAGTATTTT CASSVKLAGGPTDTQYF
- TRBJ2-1 TRBV25-1 TRBD1 TGTGCCAGCAGTGGGGCAGGGGGTTTCAATGAGCAGTTCTTC CASSGAGGFNEQFF
- TRBJ1-5 TRBV6-5 - TGTGCCAGCAGTCGACAGGCAGCCAATCAGCCCCAGCATTTT CASSRQAANQPQHF
- TRBJ2-3 TRBV7-6 - TGTGCCAGCAGCATGGGCCGAGGCACAGATACGCAGTATTTT CASSMGRGTDTQYF
- TRBJ1-4 TRBV30 TRBD1 TGTGCCGAACAGGGGGCAGGTGAAAAACTGTTTTTT CAEQGAGEKLFF
- TRBJ2-1 TRBV5-6 - TGTGCCAGCAGCTTGGCGGTAGCCGGCGCTGAGCAGTTCTTC CASSLAVAGAEQFF
- TRBJ2-3 TRBV5-6 - TGTGCCAGCAGCTTCATCTCAGGAGCAGATACGCAGTATTTT CASSFISGADTQYF
- TRBJ2-1 TRBV7-2 - TGTGCCAGCAGCACTCGGGACTTACCGCCCCTCAATGAGCAGTTCTTC CASSTRDLPPLNEQFF
- TRBJ2-7 TRBV7-2 TRBD1 TGTGCCAGCAGCCCCTCGACAGGGGTATCCTACGAGCAGTACTTC CASSPSTGVSYEQYF
- TRBJ2-7 TRBV11-2 TRBD1 TGTGCCAGCAGCTTAGGACAGGGGATGGACGAGCAGTACTTC CASSLGQGMDEQYF
- TRBJ1-6 TRBV2 - TGTGCCAGCAGTGAGTCAAAGGGGGAGAGATCACCCCTCCACTTT CASSESKGERSPLHF
- TRBJ2-7 TRBV5-1 - TGCGCCAGCAGCTTGGCGGGAGATTCGTGGGAGCAGTACTTC CASSLAGDSWEQYF
- TRBJ2-7 TRBV15 - TGTGCCACCAGCAGAGTGGAACAGGACCGCTCCTACGAGCAGTACTTC CATSRVEQDRSYEQYF
few TRBJ1-1 TRBV28 - TGTGCCAGCAGTTTAGCCTGGGGCTTGATGAACACTGAAGCTTTCTTT CASSLAWGLMNTEAFF
- TRBJ1-2 TRBV7-3 - TGTGCCAGCAGTCTAGGGGGGGCTTATGGCTACACCTTC CASSLGGAYGYTF
- TRBJ2-1 TRBV19 - TGTGCCAGTAGCACCTACAATGAGCAGTTCTTC CASSTYNEQFF
- TRBJ1-2 TRBV19 - TGTGCCAGTAGTCACCCCCAGGGAGGTAACTATGGCTACACCTTC CASSHPQGGNYGYTF
- TRBJ1-6 TRBV3-1/TRBV3-2 - TGTGCCAGCAGCCAGTCGACAGTACTCAATTCACCCCTCCACTTT CASSQSTVLNSPLHF
- TRBJ2-1 TRBV5-1 - TGCGCCAGCAGCTTAAAAAGCAACAATGAGCAGTTCTTC CASSLKSNNEQFF
few TRBJ2-2 TRBV30 TRBD1 TGTGCCCGGACAGGGGGACAGGGAGTCACCGGGGAGCTGTTTTTT CARTGGQGVTGELFF
- TRBJ2-3 TRBV7-3 TRBD2 TGTGCCAGCAGCTTAACGGTCTGGGGGGGAGATACGCAGTATTTT CASSLTVWGGDTQYF
- TRBJ1-5 TRBV18 - TGTGCCAGCTCACTCCGGGACGGACCTCAGCCCCAGCATTTT CASSLRDGPQPQHF
- TRBJ1-5 TRBV7-9 TRBD1 TGTGCCAGCAGCCATGCTCGGGACAGGGTATTTGGCAATCAGCCCCAGCATTTT CASSHARDRVFGNQPQHF
- TRBJ1-4 TRBV28 TRBD1 TGTGCCAGCAGTTCCTCGACAGGGGCAACTAATGAAAAACTGTTTTTT CASSSSTGATNEKLFF
- TRBJ2-7 TRBV5-5 - TGTGCCAGCAGCTCGGGACTGCTCTCCAACGAGCAGTACTTC CASSSGLLSNEQYF
- TRBJ2-5 TRBV12-3/TRBV12-4 TRBD1 TGTGCCAGCAGGGACAGGGGGCAAGAGACCCAGTACTTC CASRDRGQETQYF
- TRBJ1-1 TRBV30 - TGTGCCTGGAGTCTCCTAGGGGTTAAGAACACTGAAGCTTTCTTT CAWSLLGVKNTEAFF
- TRBJ2-6 TRBV9 - TGTGCCAGCAGCGTCTCTCCTGGGGCCAACGTCCTGACTTTC CASSVSPGANVLTF
few TRBJ2-3 TRBV19 TRBD2 TGTGCCAGTTCAAGGACTAGCGGGATCGGAGATACGCAGTATTTT CASSRTSGIGDTQYF
- TRBJ2-1 TRBV7-3 - TGTGCCAGCAGCCCCTCACGGACTCACAATGAGCAGTTCTTC CASSPSRTHNEQFF
- TRBJ1-1 TRBV28 - TGTGCCAGCAGTTGGGGTCGGGTCGTGAACACTGAAGCTTTCTTT CASSWGRVVNTEAFF
- TRBJ1-1 TRBV25-1 TRBD1 TGTGCCAGCAGTGAATCGGACAGGGGTACTGAAGCTTTCTTT CASSESDRGTEAFF